The clone carrying this T cell receptor (beta chain) was seen a few times. The data originate from a study of cytomegalovirus exposure and HLA in healthy donors. Assay: immunoSEQ multiplex PCR; the TCRdb copy retains only in-frame clones and omits some. The sample carries about 340,000 clones, roughly 89% recorded once. The CDR3 spans 14 residues. Unmatched junction bases numbered 6, after V lost 6 bases and J lost 2 bases. Germline-derived CDR1 and CDR2 are LNHDA and SQIVND (reference sequence). Material for sequencing was PBMCs. The origin of this receptor is a young woman in good health and CMV-seronegative. The chain recombines TRBV19 with TRBJ2-7, with TRBD2 matching 8 bases. In DNA, the CDR3 is TGTGCCAGTAGGACGGGAGGGCCCCCCTACGAGCAGTACTTC. It yields the protein CASRTGGPPYEQYF.